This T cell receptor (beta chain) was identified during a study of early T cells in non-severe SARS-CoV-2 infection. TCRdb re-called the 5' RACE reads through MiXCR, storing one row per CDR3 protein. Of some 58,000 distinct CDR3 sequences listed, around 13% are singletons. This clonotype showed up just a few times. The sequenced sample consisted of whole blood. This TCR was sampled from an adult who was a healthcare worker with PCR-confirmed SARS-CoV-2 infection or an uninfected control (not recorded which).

The CDR3 DNA follows: TGCAGTGCTAGAGCCCTCCCCTGGTGGGATGAAGCTTTCTTT. Translating it yields CSARALPWWDEAFF. The chain employs TRBV20-1 and TRBJ1-1; no reliable D call. Trimming left V 1 base short and J 7 bases short, with 16 bases between. CDR3 length: 14 residues. CDR1 DFQATT and CDR2 SNEGSKA come from the germline V gene (reference sequence).